This T cell receptor (beta chain) was retrieved from a study of T cells in Graves' hyperthyroidism and ophthalmopathy. Researchers amplified the TCR beta CDR3 regions from RNA transcripts. During a first-round RT-PCR of the TCR CDR3, the HTBI primer set was used. Each CDR3 protein is one row after TCRdb ran MiXCR on the multiplex PCR reads. The table records hundreds of thousands of distinct CDR3 sequences, 38% of them present only once. Note on this clonotype: A much larger clone differs from this one at a single base, so this may be a read error.

V lost 5 bases to trimming and J lost 7 bases, with 12 bases between them. Germline CDR1 is SGHTA and CDR2 is FQGNSA. This CDR3 has 13 amino acids. The hyperthyroidism patients had all been newly diagnosed, and their disease duration was under 2 months. Their ages ranged from 18 to 65 years. This sequence originates from a man between 18 and 29 years old with Graves' hyperthyroidism. Sequenced sample: blood. The chain uses TRBV7-2 and TRBJ1-5; D unresolved. Here the CDR3 reads CASSPASGQPQHF. The CDR3, as DNA: TGTGCCAGCAGCCCAGCAAGTGGGCAGCCCCAGCATTTT.